The next 29 T cell receptor beta chains were all read from a single sample in a study of control samples from healthy donors and cancer patients. Sequencing used immunoSEQ multiplex PCR; TCRdb keeps in-frame clones, though not all of them. The sample has around 130,000 clones, around nine tenths seen once; the top ten hold around an eighth. The sequenced sample consisted of blood. The origin of the receptors is a man aged 25-40 years in good health.

This clone was picked up a small number of times. CDR3: CASSSPRDRAIDEQFF. DNA of the CDR3: TGTGCCAGCAGTTCGCCCCGGGACAGGGCAATCGATGAGCAGTTCTTC. The chain has TRBV28 and TRBJ2-1; TRBD1 agrees at 9 bases. V was pared by 4 bases and J by 8 bases, with 12 bases of the junction left unmatched. CDR3 size: 16 residues. CDR1 is MDHEN, CDR2 SYDVKM, per germline.

This chain connects TRBV9 to TRBJ2-3; a possible D gene is TRBD2 (6 bases). V was shortened by 0 bases and J by 0 bases, with 17 bases between the two germline ends. The CDR3 has 18 residues. Germline V lookup: CDR1 SGDLS, CDR2 YYNGEE. This chain's CDR3 is CASSVVGGIRSSTDTQYF. CDR3 sequence (DNA): TGTGCCAGCAGCGTAGTTGGAGGGATCCGGTCGAGCACAGATACGCAGTATTTT.

The rearrangement joins TRBV7-2 to TRBJ2-3, with D perhaps matching TRBD1 or TRBD2 (6 bases each). This CDR3 is 14 amino acids long. V dropped 5 bases and J dropped 6 bases, with 15 bases sitting between them. Germline lookup yields CDR1 SGHTA and CDR2 FQGNSA. The CDR3 DNA reads TGTGCCAGCAGCAGCTATAGGGGGGCGGATACGCAGTATTTT. It yields the protein CASSSYRGADTQYF.

In nucleotides, the CDR3 is TGCGCCAGCAGCCTAACCGGGACGGGGCTCACTGAAGCTTTCTTT. Translated, it gives CASSLTGTGLTEAFF. The gene calls are TRBV5-1 and TRBJ1-1; D is possibly TRBD1 (5 bases). V lost 4 bases and J lost 4, with 17 bases in between. The germline V gene has CDR1 SGHRS and CDR2 YFSETQ. This CDR3 contains 15 residues.

J is TRBJ2-5 and V is TRBV7-3; 7 bases map to TRBD2. Germline V gives CDR1 SGHTA, CDR2 FQGTGA. There are 14 residues in the CDR3. V lost 3 bases to trimming and J lost 5 bases; unmatched junction nucleotides: 6. The CDR3 reads CASSFNGEGETQYF. CDR3 nucleotide sequence: TGTGCCAGCAGCTTCAACGGGGAGGGGGAGACCCAGTACTTC. Variable domain in full (rest from reference TRBV7-3 and TRBJ2-5): GAGVSQTPSNKVTEKGKYVELRCDPISGHTALYWYRQSLGQGPEFLIYFQGTGAADDSGLPNDRFFAVRPEGSVSTLKIQRTERGDSAVYLCASSFNGEGETQYFGPGTRLLVL.

The V call is TRBV5-4, the J call TRBJ1-1, with 12 bases matching TRBD1. The CDR3 spans 17 residues. Losses at the gene ends were 0 bases for V and 4 bases for J; bases not matched to a gene: 7. Germline CDR1 SGHNT, CDR2 YYREEE (reference sequence). The CDR3 loop reads CASSLDRGQGAITEAFF. CDR3 nucleotide sequence: TGTGCCAGCAGCTTGGATCGGGGACAGGGGGCAATCACTGAAGCTTTCTTT.

The genes are TRBV5-1 and TRBJ1-6; tentative D call: TRBD1 (5 bases). The CDR3 is made up of 18 amino acids. Trimming cost V 1 base and J 5 bases, with 19 bases left between them. The germline CDR1 and CDR2 sequences are SGHRS and YFSETQ. In DNA form, the CDR3 reads TGCGCCAGCAGCTTGCGGGGGACGAACCAGAGAGATAATTCACCCCTCCACTTT. Translated, it gives CASSLRGTNQRDNSPLHF.

The chain carries TRBV7-9 and TRBJ1-2; D not resolved. V dropped 1 base and J dropped 2 bases, with 23 bases sitting between them. The CDR3 runs 19 residues. Germline values: CDR1 SEHNR, CDR2 FQNEAQ (reference sequence). The CDR3 loop reads CASSLDPIYPDRWNYGYTF. The DNA of the CDR3 is TGTGCCAGCAGCTTAGATCCCATTTACCCAGATCGATGGAACTATGGCTACACCTTC.

The chain joins TRBV27 to TRBJ2-7; the match to TRBD2 covers 11 bases. After removal of 4 bases from V and 3 bases from J, the junction contained 5 bases not matched to a gene. The CDR3 is 15 residues long. CDR1 MNHEY and CDR2 SMNVEV come from the germline V gene (reference sequence). The CDR3 DNA follows: TGTGCCAGCAGTTCCACTAGCGGGGGCTTCTACGAGCAGTACTTC. It codes for CASSSTSGGFYEQYF.

The chain's CDR3 is CASSLDPLSGANVLTF. The CDR3 DNA follows: TGTGCCAGCAGTCTGGACCCTTTGTCTGGGGCCAACGTCCTGACTTTC. J is TRBJ2-6 and V is TRBV6-4, with no clear D. The CDR3 spans 16 residues. Germline CDR1 reads MRHNA; CDR2 reads SNTAGT. V dropped 5 bases and J dropped 1 base, with 12 bases sitting between them.

The gene calls are TRBV5-6 and TRBJ1-5; D uncertain. The V gene's germline CDR1 is SGHDT and CDR2 YYEEEE. Trimming left V 1 base short and J 3 bases short, with 8 bases between. CDR3 length equals 14 residues. The CDR3 sequence is CASSLPGNNQPQHF. The CDR3 DNA is TGTGCCAGCAGCTTGCCGGGGAACAATCAGCCCCAGCATTTT.

The rearrangement joins TRBV10-2 to TRBJ1-5; the match to TRBD1 covers 7 bases. V was pared by 2 bases and J by 2 bases, with 15 bases of the junction left unmatched. The CDR3 is 19 amino acids. Germline-derived CDR1 and CDR2 are WSHSY and SAAADI. CDR3: CASSEAPGGRFNRNQPQHF. The CDR3 bases are TGCGCCAGCAGTGAGGCCCCAGGGGGGCGATTTAATCGCAATCAGCCCCAGCATTTT.

This clone has only one observation. This rearrangement joins TRBV7-2 to TRBJ1-5; no clear D. CDR3 length equals 15 residues. The germline CDR1 and CDR2 sequences are SGHTA and FQGNSA. V was cut by 0 bases and J by 3 bases, with 9 bases left in between. CDR3 in DNA: TGTGCCAGCAGCTTAGCGGGTCCGTTCAATCAGCCCCAGCATTTT. Its translation is CASSLAGPFNQPQHF. Full variable domain (rest looked up from reference TRBV7-2 and TRBJ1-5): GAGVSQSPSNKVTEKGKDVELRCDPISGHTALYWYRQSLGQGLEFLIYFQGNSAPDKSGLPSDRFSAERTGGSVSTLTIQRTQQEDSAVYLCASSLAGPFNQPQHFGDGTRLSIL.

This rearrangement joins TRBV20-1 to TRBJ1-2; 9 bases agree with TRBD1. CDR1 and CDR2 from the germline V gene are DFQATT and SNEGSKA (reference sequence). This CDR3 is built from 14 residues. Trimming took 3 bases from V and 5 from J; bases not matched to a gene: 7. The chain's CDR3 is CSASVTGGAYGYTF. The CDR3 nucleotides read TGCAGTGCTAGTGTCACAGGGGGCGCGTATGGCTACACCTTC.

In DNA, the CDR3 is TGTGCCAGCAGTGAGGGAGTCACGCAGTATTTT. This gives the protein CASSEGVTQYF. The chain uses TRBV6-1 and TRBJ2-3, with D maybe TRBD2 (5 bases). CDR1 is MNHNS and CDR2 is SASEGT in the germline V gene. Trimming removed 3 bases at V and 9 bases at J, with 7 bases between. CDR3 length: 11 amino acids.

J is TRBJ1-6 and V is TRBV15; D is unresolved. CDR1 and CDR2 from the germline V gene are LNHNV and YYDKDF (reference sequence). This CDR3 has 16 amino acids. V shed 4 bases and J shed 7 bases, with 17 bases lying between them. DNA for the CDR3: TGTGCCACCAGCACTTCCCCCGGTCAAGGGAATTCACCCCTCCACTTT. It is translated as CATSTSPGQGNSPLHF.

The chain carries TRBV25-1 and TRBJ2-5; the D gene could be TRBD1 or TRBD2 (6 bases each). There are 16 residues in the CDR3. Trimming stripped 2 bases from V and 1 base from J, with 14 bases between. Germline values: CDR1 MGHDK, CDR2 SYGVNS. CDR3: CASSEPLGGPQETQYF. The DNA of the CDR3 is TGTGCCAGCAGTGAACCCCTGGGGGGCCCCCAAGAGACCCAGTACTTC.

The chain employs TRBV11-2 and TRBJ2-5, with D unresolved. Looked up from germline, CDR1 is SGHAT and CDR2 is FQNNGV. Trimming left V 1 base short and J 4 bases short, with 13 bases between. There are 15 residues in the CDR3. The CDR3: CASSLGSGVRETQYF. CDR3 nucleotide sequence: TGTGCCAGCAGCTTAGGGTCAGGCGTCCGAGAGACCCAGTACTTC.

This CDR3 is CASSILMGELNTEAFF. The CDR3 bases are TGTGCCAGTAGTATTTTAATGGGAGAGCTCAACACTGAAGCTTTCTTT. The rearrangement uses TRBV19 and TRBJ1-1; no reliable D call. The CDR3 totals 16 residues. From germline, CDR1 is LNHDA and CDR2 SQIVND (reference sequence). V gave up 3 bases and J gave up 2 bases, with 16 bases separating them.

This clone was counted at least ten times. The chain joins TRBV5-1 to TRBJ1-3; D gene uncertain. The V gene lost 3 bases and the J gene lost 2 bases, with 9 bases spanning the gap. CDR1 and CDR2 (germline): SGHRS, YFSETQ. The CDR3 loop spans 14 amino acids. The CDR3 nucleotides are TGCGCCAGCAGCTCCCTTGGTGCTGGAAACACCATATATTTT. Its translation: CASSSLGAGNTIYF.

This chain links TRBV27 with TRBJ2-7, with a weak D call TRBD1 (6 bases). Germline V gives CDR1 MNHEY, CDR2 SMNVEV (reference sequence). Trimming pared 5 bases from V and 2 bases from J, leaving 13 bases between. This CDR3 is 14 amino acids long. CDR3: CASSPGDNPYEQYF. The CDR3 coding sequence is TGTGCCAGCAGTCCTGGGGACAACCCCTACGAGCAGTACTTC.

V gene TRBV10-2 combines with J gene TRBJ1-4; D perhaps matches TRBD1 (6 bases). Germline V lookup: CDR1 WSHSY, CDR2 SAAADI. The CDR3 runs 14 residues. V was clipped by 7 bases and J by 3 bases, with 12 bases between them. The CDR3 here is CASKGGNPNEKLFF. As DNA, the CDR3 is TGCGCCAGCAAGGGGGGGAATCCTAATGAAAAACTGTTTTTT.

The chain joins TRBV12-3 or TRBV12-4 to TRBJ2-1; D is possibly TRBD2 (5 bases). This CDR3 has 13 amino acids. V was cut by 5 bases and J by 9 bases, with 14 bases left in between. The CDR3 sequence is CASSASPGSEQFF. CDR3 coding DNA: TGTGCCAGCAGTGCCTCACCGGGAAGTGAGCAGTTCTTC.

The rearrangement links TRBV7-2 to TRBJ2-5, with D uncertain. Germline CDR1 is SGHTA and CDR2 is FQGNSA. V was clipped by 2 bases and J by 0 bases, with 4 bases between them. The CDR3 has 13 amino acids. The DNA for the CDR3 is TGTGCCAGCAGCTTACGGTACCAAGAGACCCAGTACTTC. The encoded protein is CASSLRYQETQYF.

The gene calls are TRBV2 and TRBJ1-4; D is unresolved. Germline V lookup: CDR1 SNHLY, CDR2 FYNNEI. V was cut by 2 bases and J by 6 bases, with 10 bases left in between. This CDR3 comprises 14 residues. The CDR3 coding sequence is TGTGCCAGCAGTGAAACGGTTCCGGATGAAAAACTGTTTTTT. Its protein product is CASSETVPDEKLFF.

This clone has only a few counts. The J gene is TRBJ2-1, the V gene TRBV19; the match to TRBD2 covers 12 bases. Germline loops: CDR1 LNHDA, CDR2 SQIVND (reference sequence). Trimming took 3 bases from V and 7 from J; bases not matched to a gene: 10. CDR3 size: 17 residues. The CDR3 region is CASSIRAASGGANEQFF. The DNA of the CDR3 is TGTGCCAGTAGTATCAGGGCGGCTAGCGGGGGGGCGAATGAGCAGTTCTTC.

J is TRBJ1-2 and V is TRBV5-4; 7 positions match TRBD1. V lost 1 base, J lost 0 bases, and 0 bases stayed unmatched. The germline V gene encodes CDR1 SGHNT and CDR2 YYREEE (reference sequence). There are 14 residues in the CDR3. CDR3 in DNA: TGTGCCAGCAGCTTGACAGGGGCTAACTATGGCTACACCTTC. Amino acids: CASSLTGANYGYTF.

CDR3 loop: CASDRAEGNQPQHF. CDR3 nucleotide sequence: TGTGCCAGCGACAGGGCCGAGGGCAATCAGCCCCAGCATTTT. This sequence joins TRBV2 and TRBJ1-5, with TRBD1 matching over 7 bases. The V gene's germline CDR1 is SNHLY and CDR2 FYNNEI. The J segment lost 2 bases and the V segment lost 8 bases, leaving 6 bases of the junction unmatched. The CDR3 runs to 14 residues.

V usage is TRBV30 and J usage is TRBJ1-1; tentative D call: TRBD1 (5 bases). The length of the CDR3 is 13 residues. CDR1 GTSNPN and CDR2 SVGIG come from the germline V gene (reference sequence). Trimming cost V 4 bases and J 1 base, with 10 bases left between them. The CDR3 region has the DNA TGTGCCTGGACCTGGGACGGGAACACTGAAGCTTTCTTT. As protein: CAWTWDGNTEAFF.